This T cell receptor beta chain emerged from a study of control samples from healthy donors and cancer patients. Clones were read by immunoSEQ multiplex PCR, and TCRdb kept only the in-frame ones, dropping some. Among tens of thousands of clones listed, 95% were seen once. The origin of this receptor is a man aged 25 to 45 in good health. Sequences were obtained from blood.

The CDR3 nucleotides read TGTGCCAGCAGCCACATTAAAACAGGGGGGGGAGAGACCCAGTACTTC. Amino acid sequence: CASSHIKTGGGETQYF. This chain links TRBV3-1 (or the pseudogene TRBV3-2) with TRBJ2-5, with D possibly TRBD1 on 8 matching bases. V lost 3 bases and J lost 4, with 18 bases in between. The germline V gene has CDR1 LGHDT and CDR2 YNNKEL (reference sequence). This CDR3 region has 16 residues.